This TCR beta chain was identified in a study of T cell repertoires in cytomegalovirus infection. V lost 6 bases, J lost 7 bases, and 9 bases lay in between. Germline-derived CDR1 and CDR2 are SGHAT and FQNNGV. The CDR3 loop spans 12 amino acids. TCRdb passed the reads through MiXCR, listing each CDR3 protein once. This sample has approximately 990,000 distinct CDR3 sequences, with about a third found just once. With respect to this clonotype: Its antigen is undetermined.

The sequence was collected from a human donor in good health (CMV status not recorded). Some clones in this sample may be carry-over from other donors' samples. This specimen consisted of cultured CD8+ T cells from PBMCs, obtained from culture after CMV antigen stimulation. V gene TRBV11-2 combines with J gene TRBJ2-2; D unclear. DNA for the CDR3: TGTGCCAGCAGGCCCAACGACGGGGAGCTGTTTTTT. This translates into CASRPNDGELFF.